The 21 T cell receptor beta chains listed next were all sequenced from one sample in a study of technical replicates of blood from a few donors. Profiling relied on immunoSEQ multiplex PCR, and the TCRdb table lists in-frame clones only, not all of them. The repertoire holds about 100,000 clones, with 90% to 95% as singletons. The sample comprised T cells isolated from PBMCs. These receptors were collected from a human donor in good health.

The rearrangement uses TRBV5-1 and TRBJ2-7; D remains ambiguous. Germline V gives CDR1 SGHRS, CDR2 YFSETQ. The CDR3 is 14 amino acids. Trimming pared 2 bases from V and 0 bases from J, leaving 9 bases between. The CDR3 reads CASSLDHTSYEQYF. The CDR3 DNA sequence: TGCGCCAGCAGCTTAGATCACACCTCCTACGAGCAGTACTTC.

The rearrangement links TRBV9 to TRBJ2-1, with a possible D match to TRBD2 (5 bases). CDR1 and CDR2 (germline): SGDLS, YYNGEE. The CDR3 length is 15 residues. V lost 4 bases and J 2 bases, leaving 13 bases between the germline ends. For the CDR3, the DNA is TGTGCCAGCAGCTTGAGCGGCAAGCCCTACAATGAGCAGTTCTTC. This sequence encodes CASSLSGKPYNEQFF.

The chain links TRBV5-5 to TRBJ1-2; TRBD1 might be the D (6 bases). This CDR3 is 14 amino acids long. Germline V gene lookup returns CDR1 SGHKS and CDR2 YYEKEE (reference sequence). V dropped 4 bases and J dropped 8 bases, with 18 bases sitting between them. The CDR3 sequence: CASSRPGGGKGYTF. The CDR3 DNA is TGTGCCAGCAGCCGGCCGGGGGGCGGCAAGGGCTACACCTTC.

The genes are TRBV19 and TRBJ1-1, with D possibly being TRBD1 (6 bases). Trimming removed 4 bases from V and 2 bases from J, with 17 bases in between. The germline V gene has CDR1 LNHDA and CDR2 SQIVND (reference sequence). CDR3 length: 16 amino acids. CDR3 nucleotides: TGTGCCAGTAGTAAACCCTCCGGGACACCCAACACTGAAGCTTTCTTT. The encoded protein is CASSKPSGTPNTEAFF.

The chain carries TRBV5-4 and TRBJ2-7; TRBD2 aligns across 11 bases. The CDR3 has 16 residues. The junction had 9 bases not matched to a gene; V was cut back by 4 bases and J by 3 bases. CDR1 and CDR2 (germline): SGHNT, YYREEE (reference sequence). The CDR3 DNA reads as TGTGCCAGCAGCCTAGGACTAGCGGGTGCAGGCTACGAGCAGTACTTC. Its translation: CASSLGLAGAGYEQYF.

The gene calls are TRBV11-2 and TRBJ1-1; no reliable D call. The CDR3 consists of 13 residues. The V and J ends lost 0 bases and 7 bases respectively, with 9 bases between them. CDR1 and CDR2 from the germline V gene are SGHAT and FQNNGV. The CDR3 spells CASSLDSSVEAFF. The CDR3 DNA reads as TGTGCCAGCAGCTTAGATTCGTCAGTTGAAGCTTTCTTT.

The chain recombines TRBV29-1 with TRBJ2-7; TRBD2 matches at 7 bases. The CDR3 extends over 15 amino acids. V gave up 1 base and J gave up 6 bases; unmatched junction bases: 12. The V gene's germline CDR1 is SQVTM and CDR2 ANQGSEA. CDR3 loop: CSVEGCLADPCEQYF. The CDR3 DNA sequence: TGCAGCGTTGAAGGTTGTCTAGCGGACCCCTGCGAGCAGTACTTC.

J is TRBJ2-2 and V is TRBV7-3, with a tentative D call TRBD1 (5 bases). The CDR3 spans 14 residues. The germline gives CDR1 SGHTA, CDR2 FQGTGA. Trimming cost V 5 bases and J 5 bases, with 12 bases left between them. The chain's CDR3 is CASSRNQGTGELFF. The CDR3 nucleotides read TGTGCCAGCAGCCGTAACCAGGGAACCGGGGAGCTGTTTTTT.

The CDR3 region is CASRPSRGSGYTF. The CDR3 region has the DNA TGTGCCAGCAGGCCGAGTCGGGGAAGTGGCTACACCTTC. The chain has TRBV6-5 and TRBJ1-2; D call uncertain. The CDR3 runs to 13 residues. V dropped 6 bases and J dropped 7 bases, with 15 bases sitting between them. Per the germline V gene, CDR1 is MNHEY and CDR2 is SVGAGI.

The chain is built from TRBV19 and TRBJ2-1; 7 positions match TRBD1. This CDR3 has 15 amino acids. J lost 0 bases, V lost 5 bases, and 4 bases had no gene match. Germline values: CDR1 LNHDA, CDR2 SQIVND (reference sequence). The DNA for the CDR3 is TGTGCCAGTAGTGACAGGGTAGGCTCCTACAATGAGCAGTTCTTC. This gives the protein CASSDRVGSYNEQFF.

The gene calls are TRBV11-3 and TRBJ2-7; a possible D gene is TRBD1 (6 bases). CDR1 and CDR2 from the germline V gene are SGHNT and YENEEA. The CDR3 spans 15 residues. V shed 6 bases and J shed 0 bases, with 15 bases lying between them. The DNA for the CDR3 is TGTGCCAGCAGTCCTCCACAGGGAAGCTCCTACGAGCAGTACTTC. Protein: CASSPPQGSSYEQYF.

The V gene is TRBV1, the J gene TRBJ2-7; the D call of TRBD1 is as the table states it, not checked on the DNA. TRBV1 constitutes a pseudogene. There are 15 residues in the CDR3. CDR3 nucleotide sequence: TGCACCAGCAGCCAGAAGGGACAGGGTCCCTACGAGCAGTACTTC. Protein product: CTSSQKGQGPYEQYF.

The V call is TRBV27, the J call TRBJ2-5; TRBD1 matches 8 bases. V lost 6 bases and J lost 12; bases outside the gene matches: 6. There are 11 residues in the CDR3. CDR1 is MNHEY and CDR2 is SMNVEV in the germline V gene (reference sequence). The DNA for the CDR3 is TGTGCCAGCAGCGAAACAGGGGGGAAGTACTTC. Translating it yields CASSETGGKYF.

The gene calls are TRBV11-3 and TRBJ1-2; D gene ambiguous. This CDR3 is 13 amino acids long. Germline values: CDR1 SGHNT, CDR2 YENEEA. Trimming left V 2 bases short and J 4 bases short, with 8 bases between. CDR3 nucleotides: TGTGCCAGCAGCTTATACAGCAGCTATGGCTACACCTTC. This encodes CASSLYSSYGYTF. Together with reference TRBV11-3 and TRBJ1-2, the CDR3 gives the full variable domain: EAGVVQSPRYKIIEKKQPVAFWCNPISGHNTLYWYLQNLGQGPELLIRYENEEAVDDSQLPKDRFSAERLKGVDSTLKIQPAELGDSAVYLCASSLYSSYGYTFGSGTRLTVV.

This chain joins TRBV13 and TRBJ2-7; maybe TRBD1 (6 bases). Germline lookup yields CDR1 PRHDT and CDR2 FYEKMQ (reference sequence). CDR3 length: 21 residues. With 5 bases removed from V and 2 bases from J, the gap between germline ends came to 34 bases. DNA for the CDR3: TGTGCCAGCAGCCCAGCGGCCGCTGGGCAGGGGAAAGCCCGCCCTACCTACGAGCAGTACTTC. Translated: CASSPAAAGQGKARPTYEQYF.

V is TRBV7-2 and J is TRBJ2-7, with D perhaps TRBD1 (6 bases). Trimming removed 3 bases at V and 2 bases at J, with 8 bases between. The germline CDR1 and CDR2 sequences are SGHTA and FQGNSA. The CDR3 runs 13 residues. CDR3 loop: CASSLGTTYEQYF. The DNA of the CDR3 is TGTGCCAGCAGCTTGGGGACAACCTACGAGCAGTACTTC.

The J gene is TRBJ1-3, the V gene TRBV7-6, with D maybe TRBD1 (6 bases). CDR3 size: 16 residues. Germline V lookup: CDR1 SGHVS, CDR2 FNYEAQ. Trimming removed 3 bases at V and 0 bases at J, with 12 bases between. CDR3 region: CASSFSDSFSGNTIYF. The CDR3 DNA follows: TGTGCCAGCAGCTTCTCGGACAGCTTCTCTGGAAACACCATATATTTT.

The V gene is TRBV9, the J gene TRBJ2-7; 10 nucleotides match TRBD1. The CDR3 has 13 residues. J gave up 7 bases and V 3 bases, and 4 bases lay outside the gene matches. Germline V gene data show CDR1 as SGDLS and CDR2 as YYNGEE. The CDR3 DNA sequence: TGTGCCAGCAGCGCGGACAGGGGGGGTGAGCAGTACTTC. Translation: CASSADRGGEQYF.

The genes are TRBV10-2 and TRBJ2-3; no clear D gene. This CDR3 has 15 residues. V was clipped by 3 bases and J by 4 bases, with 14 bases between them. The germline gives CDR1 WSHSY, CDR2 SAAADI. This chain's CDR3 is CASSDWAGSPDTQYF. For the CDR3, the DNA is TGCGCCAGCAGTGACTGGGCAGGTTCCCCAGATACGCAGTATTTT.

The chain is built from TRBV19 and TRBJ2-5; TRBD1 matches 7 bases. CDR3 length: 14 residues. CDR1 LNHDA and CDR2 SQIVND come from the germline V gene (reference sequence). V was clipped by 5 bases and J by 2 bases; unmatched bases: 5. DNA of the CDR3: TGTGCCAGTAGTTTTGGACAGGTTCAAGAGACCCAGTACTTC. Amino acid sequence: CASSFGQVQETQYF.

The CDR3 sequence: CASSEDGGGPTDTQYF. The CDR3 DNA reads TGTGCCAGCAGCGAGGATGGGGGAGGGCCCACAGATACGCAGTATTTT. The chain uses TRBV7-8 and TRBJ2-3; TRBD2 aligns across 7 bases. Germline CDR1 and CDR2: SGHVS and FQNEAQ. The ends lost 5 bases at V and 2 bases at J; junction bases unmatched: 10. There are 16 residues in the CDR3.